The present T cell receptor (beta chain) was sequenced within a study of radiotherapy plus CTLA-4 blockade in lung cancer. Libraries were prepared by immunoSEQ multiplex PCR; TCRdb keeps only in-frame clonotypes and omits some of them. The data contain fewer than 150,000 clones, more than 65% of them seen just once; the ten biggest clones take up 4.5% to 5.5%. Germline lookup yields CDR1 MNHEY and CDR2 SMNVEV (reference sequence). CDR3 length equals 14 residues. Trimming stripped 3 bases from V and 1 base from J, with 10 bases between. This clone occurred once. The source was peripheral blood, collected from a patient treated with radiotherapy plus ipilimumab. The chain joins TRBV27 to TRBJ2-7, with D uncertain. The sequence was obtained from a human donor with non-small cell lung cancer who had a partial response to radiotherapy plus ipilimumab. This chain's CDR3 is CASSFSRGSYEQYV. CDR3 sequence (DNA): TGTGCCAGCAGTTTCTCCCGCGGATCCTACGAGCAGTACGTC.